This TCR beta chain is from a study of a mutant IDH1 vaccine in newly diagnosed glioma. Overall study: The patients received vaccinations eight times, in weeks 1, 3, 5, 7, 11, 15, 19 and 23. The sex distribution of treated patients was 62.5% male and around 40% female, with a mean age of roughly 40 years.

In the case of this clone: The antigen is undetermined.

Specified time point: week 23, last vaccination. Mutant IDH1 20-mer peptide, at 300 ug, made up each vaccine dose, with topical imiquimod. The CDR3 totals 17 residues. Trimming took 6 bases from V and 5 from J; bases not matched to a gene: 15. The germline V gene encodes CDR1 SQVTM and CDR2 ANQGSEA. The table came from immunoSEQ multiplex PCR; TCRdb's copy has only in-frame clones and leaves some out. The sample lists around 76,000 clones, approximately 85% occurring once. Sequenced here: PBMCs, sampled from a glioma patient whose treatment included an IDH1 peptide vaccine. V gene TRBV29-1 combines with J gene TRBJ2-1, with 11 bases aligning to TRBD2. This TCR derives from a woman aged 45-65 years with glioma. The CDR3 DNA follows: TGCAGCGTCCGAGGTCTAGCGGGAGGTGGAGCTAACAATGAGCAGTTCTTC. It yields the protein CSVRGLAGGGANNEQFF.